The T cell receptor beta chain described here comes from a study of CD8+ T cells in alopecia areata. General study findings and limits: Scalp sample sequencing also detects resident alphabeta T cells of normal skin. Compared with normal scalp, lesional scalp had higher clonality and more expanded CD8+ clones.

Extracted from the samples, RNA was reverse transcribed into cDNA to serve as the sequencing template. The method was immunoSEQ multiplex PCR; TCRdb's version includes in-frame clones alone and lacks a portion of them. The repertoire holds more than 100,000 clones, with 55% as singletons. With regard to this clone: Its antigen is unidentified.

From germline, CDR1 is MNHNS and CDR2 SASEGT. Trimming stripped 0 bases from V and 4 bases from J, with 13 bases between. The CDR3 runs 15 residues. Cell sorting on a FACSAria was used to separate CD4+ and CD8+ T cells from the PBMCs. The sequence derives from a human donor in good health. The rearrangement uses TRBV6-1 and TRBJ2-7, with D tentatively TRBD1 (6 bases). Material for sequencing was CD4+ T cells sorted from blood. The CDR3 sequence: CASSEAIWGQYEQYF. CDR3 DNA sequence: TGTGCCAGCAGTGAAGCTATCTGGGGGCAGTACGAGCAGTACTTC.